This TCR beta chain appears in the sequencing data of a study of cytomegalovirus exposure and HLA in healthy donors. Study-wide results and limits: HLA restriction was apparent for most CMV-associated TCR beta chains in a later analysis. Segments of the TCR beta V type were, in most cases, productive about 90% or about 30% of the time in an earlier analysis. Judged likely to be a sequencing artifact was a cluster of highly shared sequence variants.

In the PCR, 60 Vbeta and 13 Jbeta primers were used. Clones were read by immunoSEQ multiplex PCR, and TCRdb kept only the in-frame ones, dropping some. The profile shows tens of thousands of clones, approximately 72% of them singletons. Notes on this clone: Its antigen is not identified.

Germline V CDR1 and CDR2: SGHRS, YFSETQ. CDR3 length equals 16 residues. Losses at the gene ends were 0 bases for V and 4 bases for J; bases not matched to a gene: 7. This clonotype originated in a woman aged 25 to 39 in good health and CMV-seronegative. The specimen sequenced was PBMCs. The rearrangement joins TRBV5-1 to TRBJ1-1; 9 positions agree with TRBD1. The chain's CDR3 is CASSLADGQGFTEAFF. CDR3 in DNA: TGCGCCAGCAGCTTGGCCGACGGACAGGGGTTCACTGAAGCTTTCTTT.